The clone carrying this T cell receptor (beta chain) has just a few counts. Its specificity is unknown. Uncontrolled infection, other autoimmune disease, pregnancy and lactation each barred patients from inclusion. Together with thyroid ultrasound, orbital computed tomography, serum thyroxine and TRAb, clinical symptoms were used for diagnoses. The entry originates in a study of T cells in Graves' hyperthyroidism and ophthalmopathy. Findings of the study overall: By a 13 V-J model, ophthalmopathy was set apart from stable hyperthyroidism. Progression to ophthalmopathy was predicted a median of 6.5 months early.

Regions amplified from RNA transcripts were the TCR beta CDR3 regions. Carried out on the TCR CDR3, a first-round RT-PCR used the HTBI primer set. Via MiXCR, TCRdb re-called the multiplex PCR reads, giving one row per CDR3 protein. The table shows about 340,000 distinct CDR3 sequences, with around a sixth occurring only once. The sequenced material came from blood. This clonotype was sampled from a woman aged 45-60 years with Graves' hyperthyroidism.

CDR3 loop: CSVEVGDWRHEQFF. DNA of the CDR3: TGCAGCGTTGAAGTTGGAGACTGGAGGCATGAGCAGTTCTTC. This rearrangement joins TRBV29-1 to TRBJ2-1; weak D call: TRBD2 (5 bases). The CDR3 covers 14 residues. Germline V gene sequence: CDR1 SQVTM, CDR2 ANQGSEA. V lost 1 base and J lost 8, with 15 bases in between.